These 30 T cell receptor beta chains originate from one sample sequenced in a study of identical twins. TCRdb re-called the 5' RACE reads with MiXCR, one entry per CDR3 protein. Among about 570,000 distinct CDR3 sequences listed, 9.6% were seen once. These sequences were also reported in another study, on yellow fever vaccine responses in identical twins.

What was sequenced was PBMCs. These receptor sequences come from a young woman in good health.

This clonotype was found a few times. The V and J genes are TRBV7-2 and TRBJ1-2; 7 bases fit TRBD1. With 4 bases clipped from V and 1 base from J, the junction kept 6 bases outside the gene matches. Germline CDR1 and CDR2: SGHTA and FQGNSA. This CDR3 contains 15 residues. CDR3 sequence (DNA): TGTGCCAGCAGCTCGAAACAGGGGAATAACTATGGCTACACCTTC. It is translated as CASSSKQGNNYGYTF.

This clonotype has just a few counts. The gene calls are TRBV3-1 and TRBJ2-3; D perhaps matches TRBD1 (5 bases). The CDR3 spans 13 residues. Germline V gene data show CDR1 as LGHDT and CDR2 as YNNKEL (reference sequence). V dropped 2 bases and J dropped 5 bases, with 8 bases sitting between them. CDR3 residues: CASSQTGEDTQYF. CDR3 nucleotide sequence: TGTGCCAGCAGCCAAACAGGCGAAGATACGCAGTATTTT.

The V gene is TRBV6-1, the J gene TRBJ2-4, with 9 bases that match TRBD1. The germline CDR1 and CDR2 sequences are MNHNS and SASEGT. This CDR3 is 13 amino acids long. After removal of 6 bases from V and 5 bases from J, the junction contained 2 bases not matched to a gene. In DNA form, the CDR3 reads TGTGCCAGCAGGGGACAGGGTGAAAACATTCAGTACTTC. Translation gives CASRGQGENIQYF.

This clonotype was observed a handful of times. CDR3 protein: CASSRASGRPPYEQYF. The CDR3 DNA reads as TGTGCCAGCAGCCGGGCTTCGGGCAGACCACCCTACGAGCAGTACTTC. V and J are TRBV7-8 and TRBJ2-7; no reliable D call. Germline CDR1 and CDR2: SGHVS and FQNEAQ. The CDR3 loop spans 16 amino acids. The V end was cut by 5 bases, the J end by 2 bases, with 19 bases between.

This clonotype was counted only a few times. The DNA of the CDR3 is TGCAGCGCCCCTACGGGACTAGCGGGAGCTCGCAATGAGCAGTTCTTC. Amino acids: CSAPTGLAGARNEQFF. The J gene is TRBJ2-1, the V gene TRBV29-1; TRBD2 aligns across 14 bases. The CDR3 has 16 amino acids. Per the germline V gene, CDR1 is SQVTM and CDR2 is ANQGSEA. The junction had 11 bases not matched to a gene; V was cut back by 7 bases and J by 6 bases.

This chain links TRBV4-1 with TRBJ2-7; D is possibly TRBD1 (6 bases). V lost 1 base and J lost 5, with 12 bases in between. CDR1 is MGHRA, CDR2 YSYEKL, per germline. There are 14 residues in the CDR3. CDR3 amino acids: CASSQVGSGDEQYF. CDR3 bases: TGCGCCAGCAGCCAAGTGGGCTCAGGGGACGAGCAGTACTTC.

The genes are TRBV7-2 and TRBJ2-3, with TRBD2 identical over 8 bases. CDR3 length: 15 amino acids. The germline V gene encodes CDR1 SGHTA and CDR2 FQGNSA. Germline trimming cut 5 bases from V and 2 bases from J; bases unmatched to any gene: 6. In nucleotides, the CDR3 is TGTGCCAGCAGCCCGAGCGGGAGAGTCACAGATACGCAGTATTTT. This translates into CASSPSGRVTDTQYF. The whole variable domain, filled in from reference TRBV7-2 and TRBJ2-3, reads GAGVSQSPSNKVTEKGKDVELRCDPISGHTALYWYRQSLGQGLEFLIYFQGNSAPDKSGLPSDRFSAERTGGSVSTLTIQRTQQEDSAVYLCASSPSGRVTDTQYFGPGTRLTVL.

The rearrangement links TRBV20-1 to TRBJ2-2, with 8 bases fitting TRBD2. After removal of 5 bases from V and 6 bases from J, the junction contained 14 bases not matched to a gene. The CDR3 is made up of 16 amino acids. The germline CDR1 and CDR2 sequences are DFQATT and SNEGSKA (reference sequence). The CDR3 region is CSAPHGGGSRAGELFF. Here the CDR3 DNA reads TGCAGTGCTCCCCACGGGGGGGGTTCAAGGGCCGGGGAGCTGTTTTTT.

The table lists this clonotype with many counts. The chain employs TRBV27 and TRBJ2-3, with TRBD1 matching 9 bases. Trimming removed 4 bases from V and 3 bases from J; junction bases left unmatched: 5. The CDR3 is 15 residues long. The germline V gene encodes CDR1 MNHEY and CDR2 SMNVEV (reference sequence). The CDR3, as DNA: TGTGCCAGCAGTTACCGGGACAGGGCTACAGATACGCAGTATTTT. Protein product: CASSYRDRATDTQYF.

The J gene is TRBJ1-5, the V gene TRBV19, with D hard to call. Per germline, CDR1 LNHDA and CDR2 SQIVND (reference sequence). This CDR3 comprises 13 residues. The ends were cut back, 6 bases at V and 5 bases at J, with 11 bases in the middle. The CDR3 spells CASRWGFDQPQHF. The CDR3 DNA reads TGTGCCAGTAGGTGGGGATTTGATCAGCCCCAGCATTTT.

This clonotype appeared a few times. J is TRBJ2-1 and V is TRBV3-1; possibly TRBD2 for D (6 bases). In germline, CDR1 is LGHDT, CDR2 YNNKEL (reference sequence). Trimming removed 0 bases from V and 9 bases from J, with 9 bases in between. CDR3 length equals 13 residues. The CDR3, as DNA: TGTGCCAGCAGCCAAGATTCGCGGGGTGAGCAGTTCTTC. Protein product: CASSQDSRGEQFF.

This clonotype has at least ten counts. The chain combines TRBV12-3 or TRBV12-4 with TRBJ2-1; D ambiguous. Trimming removed 5 bases at V and 7 bases at J, with 9 bases between. The CDR3 runs 12 residues. CDR3 nucleotides: TGTGCCAGCAGTGCGACCAGAAATGAGCAGTTCTTC. It yields the protein CASSATRNEQFF.

This clonotype has a count of ten or more. The V call is TRBV2, the J call TRBJ2-1; tentative D call: TRBD2 (7 bases). CDR1 is SNHLY and CDR2 is FYNNEI in the germline V gene. Trimming cost V 7 bases and J 10 bases, with 11 bases left between them. The CDR3 extends over 11 amino acids. The CDR3: CASKGGREQFF. In DNA, the CDR3 is TGTGCCAGCAAGGGGGGGCGAGAGCAGTTCTTC.

This chain joins TRBV5-1 and TRBJ2-7; D call uncertain. Germline V lookup: CDR1 SGHRS, CDR2 YFSETQ. V lost 0 bases and J lost 3, with 7 bases in between. The CDR3 has 13 residues. CDR3 sequence (DNA): TGCGCCAGCAGCTTGGAGATCCTCTACGAGCAGTACTTC. It encodes CASSLEILYEQYF.

This rearrangement joins TRBV7-6 to TRBJ2-7; a weak D match, TRBD1 (6 bases). CDR3 length: 13 residues. Trimming left V 5 bases short and J 2 bases short, with 10 bases between. Germline V lookup: CDR1 SGHVS, CDR2 FNYEAQ. CDR3 protein: CASSPRDTYEQYF. CDR3 nucleotide sequence: TGTGCCAGCAGCCCACGGGACACCTACGAGCAGTACTTC.

This sequence joins TRBV7-2 and TRBJ1-6; D ambiguous. The CDR3 loop spans 14 amino acids. In germline, CDR1 is SGHTA, CDR2 FQGNSA. The V and J ends lost 5 bases and 7 bases respectively, with 12 bases between them. The CDR3 DNA sequence: TGTGCCAGCAGCCCGCCGAGTTACAATTCACCCCTCCACTTT. It yields the protein CASSPPSYNSPLHF.

This chain uses TRBV12-3 or TRBV12-4 with TRBJ2-3; TRBD1 is a possible D gene (6 bases). This CDR3 spans 16 amino acids. Trimming took off 3 bases at V and 2 bases at J, with 15 bases between the two ends. The DNA for the CDR3 is TGTGCCAGCAGTTTTCGGGCAGGGGCGAACACAGATACGCAGTATTTT. It codes for CASSFRAGANTDTQYF.

The chain uses TRBV6-6 and TRBJ2-2; D is perhaps TRBD2 (6 bases). Between the trimmed V and J ends, which lost 8 bases and 4 bases, there was a span of 11 bases. The germline V gene encodes CDR1 MNHNY and CDR2 SVGAGI (reference sequence). This CDR3 is 13 amino acids long. CDR3 loop: CASGGVGTGELFF. CDR3 coding DNA: TGTGCCAGCGGAGGGGTCGGCACCGGGGAGCTGTTTTTT.

This clonotype was recorded at least ten times. The V call is TRBV4-1, the J call TRBJ2-2; the D is unclear. V lost 1 base, J lost 2 bases, and 8 bases lay in between. CDR3 size: 15 residues. The germline gives CDR1 MGHRA, CDR2 YSYEKL. CDR3 coding DNA: TGCGCCAGCAGCCAAGTCGCGCCAAACACCGGGGAGCTGTTTTTT. Translating gives CASSQVAPNTGELFF.

The CDR3 here is CASSQKGTRNQPQHF. DNA of the CDR3: TGCGCCAGCAGTCAGAAGGGAACACGCAATCAGCCCCAGCATTTT. The rearrangement joins TRBV23-1 to TRBJ1-5; no firm D call. TRBV23-1 is classed as an ORF, of uncertain function. Trimming stripped 3 bases from V and 2 bases from J, with 11 bases between. The CDR3 consists of 15 residues.

The rearrangement joins TRBV6-1 to TRBJ2-7; 7 bases fit TRBD1. Looked up from germline, CDR1 is MNHNS and CDR2 is SASEGT. This CDR3 comprises 16 residues. The V and J ends lost 6 bases and 0 bases, in that order; junction bases with no gene match: 11. CDR3 protein: CASRPNRGLSSYEQYF. CDR3 DNA sequence: TGTGCCAGCAGACCAAACAGGGGCCTAAGCTCCTACGAGCAGTACTTC.

In this sample, this clonotype turned up many times. The rearrangement links TRBV6-5 to TRBJ2-1; 9 nucleotides align to TRBD1. J was trimmed by 1 base and V by 6 bases; bases with no gene match: 4. The V gene's germline CDR1 is MNHEY and CDR2 SVGAGI. CDR3 length equals 15 residues. CDR3 in amino acids: CASRYGTGSYNEQFF. The CDR3 DNA reads as TGTGCCAGCAGATACGGGACAGGGTCCTACAATGAGCAGTTCTTC.

This clonotype was detected many times. The V call is TRBV29-1, the J call TRBJ2-4; the D gene is possibly TRBD1 (5 bases). The CDR3 is 15 amino acids. Germline V gene data show CDR1 as SQVTM and CDR2 as ANQGSEA. Trimming took 3 bases from V and 2 from J, leaving 14 bases between them. The CDR3 region is CSVEQGSVTKNIQYF. The CDR3 DNA is TGCAGCGTTGAGCAGGGTAGTGTGACCAAAAACATTCAGTACTTC.

This clonotype has a count of ten or more. The V and J genes are TRBV7-2 and TRBJ2-1, with D perhaps TRBD1 or TRBD2 (5 bases each). Germline V lookup: CDR1 SGHTA, CDR2 FQGNSA. Trimming pared 5 bases from V and 3 bases from J, leaving 17 bases between. CDR3 length: 16 amino acids. The CDR3 DNA follows: TGTGCCAGCAGCCATACCCGGGACGTTCGCTACAATGAGCAGTTCTTC. It codes for CASSHTRDVRYNEQFF.

This clonotype was detected ten times or more. The rearrangement uses TRBV5-6 and TRBJ2-1; D remains unclear. This CDR3 region has 13 residues. Germline CDR1 SGHDT, CDR2 YYEEEE. Trimming stripped 0 bases from V and 6 bases from J, with 7 bases between. The CDR3 reads CASSLVGFNEQFF. The DNA for the CDR3 is TGTGCCAGCAGCTTGGTGGGTTTCAATGAGCAGTTCTTC.

This clonotype was detected ten times or more. CDR3 in DNA: TGTGCCAGTACTCAGGGGTTGGCCACTGAAGCTTTCTTT. This sequence encodes CASTQGLATEAFF. V and J are TRBV19 and TRBJ1-1; D might be TRBD1 (6 bases). The CDR3 runs 13 residues. V dropped 7 bases and J dropped 4 bases, with 13 bases sitting between them. Germline CDR1 and CDR2: LNHDA and SQIVND (reference sequence).

The rearrangement uses TRBV28 and TRBJ2-7; a weak D match, TRBD1 (5 bases). The V and J ends lost 7 bases and 0 bases respectively, with 10 bases between them. Germline V lookup: CDR1 MDHEN, CDR2 SYDVKM. This CDR3 is built from 13 residues. CDR3 in DNA: TGTGCCAGCAAACTGACAGCCTCCTACGAGCAGTACTTC. Its protein product is CASKLTASYEQYF.

This sequence joins TRBV27 and TRBJ2-5; 8 nucleotides align to TRBD2. The CDR3 contains 17 residues. Germline CDR1 reads MNHEY; CDR2 reads SMNVEV (reference sequence). Trimming took 6 bases from V and 2 from J; bases not matched to a gene: 14. The DNA of the CDR3 is TGTGCCAGCAGCCAAGGGCCCTCACTAGCGGCACAAGAGACCCAGTACTTC. This translates into CASSQGPSLAAQETQYF.

V is TRBV5-6 and J is TRBJ2-3; D gene uncertain. There are 12 residues in the CDR3. V was clipped by 4 bases and J by 5 bases, with 8 bases between them. The germline gives CDR1 SGHDT, CDR2 YYEEEE. The CDR3 loop is CASSTRVDTQYF. The CDR3 region has the DNA TGTGCCAGCAGCACTCGGGTAGATACGCAGTATTTT. Together with reference TRBV5-6 and TRBJ2-3, the CDR3 gives the full variable domain: DAGVTQSPTHLIKTRGQQVTLRCSPKSGHDTVSWYQQALGQGPQFIFQYYEEEERQRGNFPDRFSGHQFPNYSSELNVNALLLGDSALYLCASSTRVDTQYFGPGTRLTVL.

The chain has TRBV7-2 and TRBJ2-3, with D perhaps matching TRBD2 (5 bases). The CDR3 extends over 13 amino acids. Germline values: CDR1 SGHTA, CDR2 FQGNSA. The V and J ends lost 5 bases and 9 bases respectively, with 15 bases between them. CDR3 in DNA: TGTGCCAGCAGCCCAGTCGGGGTCTCCACGCAGTATTTT. The encoded protein is CASSPVGVSTQYF.